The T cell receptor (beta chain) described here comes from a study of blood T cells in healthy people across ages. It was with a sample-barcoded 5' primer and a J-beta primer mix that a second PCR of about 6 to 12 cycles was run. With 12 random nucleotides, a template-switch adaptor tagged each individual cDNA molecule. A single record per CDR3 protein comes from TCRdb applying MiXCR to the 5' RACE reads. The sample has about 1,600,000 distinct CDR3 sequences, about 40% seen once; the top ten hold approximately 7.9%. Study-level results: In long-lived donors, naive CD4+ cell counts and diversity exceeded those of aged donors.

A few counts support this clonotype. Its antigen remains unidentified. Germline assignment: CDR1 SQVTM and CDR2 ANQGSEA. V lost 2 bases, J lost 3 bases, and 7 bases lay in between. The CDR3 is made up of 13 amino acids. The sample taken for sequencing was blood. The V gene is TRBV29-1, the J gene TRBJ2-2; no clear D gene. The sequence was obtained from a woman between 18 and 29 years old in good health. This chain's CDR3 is CSVEPNYTGELFF. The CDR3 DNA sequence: TGCAGCGTTGAACCCAACTACACCGGGGAGCTGTTTTTT.